Sequencing of this T cell receptor (beta chain) was carried out in a study of blood T cells in healthy people across ages. Trimming shortened V by 5 bases and J by 5 bases, and 11 bases separated the two germline ends. CDR3 length equals 12 residues. Germline V CDR1 and CDR2: DFQATT, SNEGSKA (reference sequence). A second about 6 to 11 cycle PCR used barcoded and J-beta primers. TCRdb called the 5' RACE reads again in MiXCR, with one record for every CDR3 protein. The sample yields roughly 2 million distinct CDR3 sequences, 49% seen once. V usage is TRBV20-1 and J usage is TRBJ2-3; a possible D gene is TRBD2 (5 bases). The sequence derives from a woman in her 40s in good health. Material: blood. CDR3 sequence reads: CSAGLARDTQYF. The CDR3 DNA reads TGCAGTGCTGGTCTAGCTAGAGATACGCAGTATTTT.